The 16 T cell receptor beta chains presented below share a single source sample, sequenced in a study of T cells in Graves' hyperthyroidism and ophthalmopathy. Researchers took RNA transcripts and amplified the TCR beta CDR3 regions from them. HTBI primers were the set used in a first-round RT-PCR of the TCR CDR3. Using its own MiXCR run on the multiplex PCR reads, TCRdb lists one record per CDR3 protein. The sample yields about 360,000 distinct CDR3 sequences, 13% seen once. The source material was blood. The origin of the receptors is a woman between 18 and 30 years old with Graves' hyperthyroidism.

This clonotype was counted many times. This chain joins TRBV13 and TRBJ2-2; D assignment may be TRBD1 or TRBD2 (5 bases each). This CDR3 contains 19 residues. V was cut by 4 bases and J by 2 bases, with 23 bases left in between. The V gene's germline CDR1 is PRHDT and CDR2 FYEKMQ (reference sequence). DNA for the CDR3: TGTGCCAGCAGCTCCATTAGCCGGCTGGGACGCGTAAACACCGGGGAGCTGTTTTTT. It encodes CASSSISRLGRVNTGELFF.

This clonotype occurred many times. The genes are TRBV6-2 or TRBV6-3 and TRBJ2-7; TRBD1 agrees at 9 bases. CDR1 MNHEY and CDR2 SVGEGT come from the germline V gene. The trim removed 0 bases at V and 6 bases at J, leaving 9 bases unmatched. The CDR3 covers 16 residues. CDR3 protein: CASSYSGTGKGAEQYF. CDR3 in DNA: TGTGCCAGCAGTTACTCTGGGACAGGGAAGGGCGCCGAGCAGTACTTC.

The genes are TRBV2 and TRBJ1-3, with 10 bases aligning to TRBD1. This CDR3 is 14 amino acids long. The V gene end was trimmed by 4 bases and the J gene end by 5 bases; junction bases not matched to a gene: 2. Germline V gene lookup returns CDR1 SNHLY and CDR2 FYNNEI. CDR3 nucleotide sequence: TGTGCCAGCAGTGGACAGGGGGCGCGAAACACCATATATTTT. Translating it yields CASSGQGARNTIYF. Supplemented by reference TRBV2 and TRBJ1-3, the full variable domain reads EPEVTQTPSHQVTQMGQEVILRCVPISNHLYFYWYRQILGQKVEFLVSFYNNEISEKSEIFDDQFSVERPDGSNFTLKIRSTKLEDSAMYFCASSGQGARNTIYFGEGSWLTVV.

Only a few counts were recorded for this clonotype. This chain joins TRBV5-1 and TRBJ1-1; TRBD1 might be the D (6 bases). The CDR3 sequence is 15 residues long. Trimming removed 4 bases at V and 1 base at J, with 14 bases between. Germline V lookup: CDR1 SGHRS, CDR2 YFSETQ. DNA for the CDR3: TGCGCCAGCAGCCCGGACGGACAGTCGAACACTGAAGCTTTCTTT. Translating it yields CASSPDGQSNTEAFF.

The gene calls are TRBV11-2 and TRBJ2-1; 12 nucleotides line up with TRBD2. Unmatched junction bases numbered 7, after V lost 5 bases and J lost 5 bases. CDR3 length: 16 residues. Germline values: CDR1 SGHAT, CDR2 FQNNGV. CDR3 sequence: CASSHPGLAGNNEQFF. The CDR3 DNA reads as TGTGCCAGCAGCCATCCGGGACTAGCGGGTAACAATGAGCAGTTCTTC.

In this sample, this clonotype turned up many times. The chain uses TRBV24-1 and TRBJ1-1; D unresolved. The CDR3 is 11 residues long. Per the germline V gene, CDR1 is KGHDR and CDR2 is SFDVKD. V shed 3 bases and J shed 7 bases, with 5 bases lying between them. CDR3 coding DNA: TGTGCCACCAGTGATCTCGATGAAGCTTTCTTT. This translates into CATSDLDEAFF.

This clonotype occurred many times. This chain links TRBV28 with TRBJ2-3, with 7 bases matching TRBD2. The CDR3 length is 13 residues. J gave up 8 bases and V 6 bases, and 8 bases lay outside the gene matches. Germline lookup yields CDR1 MDHEN and CDR2 SYDVKM. The CDR3, as DNA: TGTGCCAGCAGCTTGAGTACTAGCGTTACGCAGTATTTT. Amino acids: CASSLSTSVTQYF.

The sample holds a few counts of this clonotype. The J gene is TRBJ1-5, the V gene TRBV19, with 11 bases fitting TRBD1. V lost 3 bases, J lost 6 bases, and 13 bases stayed unmatched. This CDR3 comprises 18 residues. CDR1 and CDR2 from the germline V gene are LNHDA and SQIVND (reference sequence). The DNA of the CDR3 is TGTGCCAGTAGTATTCCCCCCACCGGGACAGGGGGATTTCAGCCCCAGCATTTT. Translating gives CASSIPPTGTGGFQPQHF.

A word on this clonotype: At one of its ends the junction is not consistent with the germline gene, which may arise from a read error. The chain uses TRBV6-8 and TRBJ1-2; D not certain. This CDR3 is built from 13 residues. Germline CDR1 is MNHGY and CDR2 is SAAAGT. The DNA of the CDR3 is TGTGCCAGCAGTCACTCTACTAACTATGGCTACACCTTC. The encoded protein is CASSHSTNYGYTF.

The chain links TRBV6-1 to TRBJ2-1; 10 nucleotides agree with TRBD2. The V gene end was trimmed by 6 bases and the J gene end by 9 bases; junction bases not matched to a gene: 14. The CDR3 sequence is 16 residues long. Germline V gives CDR1 MNHNS, CDR2 SASEGT. The CDR3 loop reads CASRTPSSGSFVEQFF. The CDR3 DNA is TGTGCCAGCAGGACTCCGTCTAGCGGGAGTTTCGTTGAGCAGTTCTTC.

This clonotype was recorded a few times. The chain carries TRBV3-1 and TRBJ1-2, with D possibly being TRBD1 (6 bases). With 4 bases removed from V and 8 bases from J, the gap between germline ends came to 20 bases. The CDR3 is made up of 15 amino acids. The V gene's germline CDR1 is LGHDT and CDR2 YNNKEL (reference sequence). For the CDR3, the DNA is TGTGCCAGCAGCCCTACAGGGCGCGGCGGAGGGGGCTACACCTTC. It encodes CASSPTGRGGGGYTF.

This clonotype appeared a few times. Relative to the germline gene, one junction end is altered; a read error may explain this. J is TRBJ2-1 and V is TRBV5-1, with D perhaps assigned TRBD1 or TRBD2 (6 bases each). The CDR3 sequence is 18 residues long. Germline V gene sequence: CDR1 SGHRS, CDR2 YFSETQ. The CDR3 here is CASSTGFRGPSAVNEQFF. As DNA, the CDR3 is TGTGCCAGCAGTACTGGCTTTCGGGGGCCTAGCGCCGTTAATGAGCAGTTCTTC.

This clonotype was seen many times. The chain carries TRBV20-1 and TRBJ2-1, with 11 bases lining up with TRBD2. Germline V gene sequence: CDR1 DFQATT, CDR2 SNEGSKA (reference sequence). The CDR3 is 16 residues long. Germline trimming cut 0 bases from V and 6 bases from J; bases unmatched to any gene: 7. In nucleotides, the CDR3 is TGCAGTGCTAGAGACCCACTAGCGGGAGTGTCCAATGAGCAGTTCTTC. Amino acids: CSARDPLAGVSNEQFF.

This clonotype has a count of ten or more. V gene TRBV6-1 combines with J gene TRBJ1-5; no clear D. Trimming took off 6 bases at V and 4 bases at J, with 16 bases between the two ends. The CDR3 has 15 amino acids. Germline-derived CDR1 and CDR2 are MNHNS and SASEGT. DNA for the CDR3: TGTGCCAGCAGACCCATTACCGTCGGAAATCAGCCCCAGCATTTT. Encoded protein: CASRPITVGNQPQHF.

The chain is built from TRBV9 and TRBJ1-6, with 8 nucleotides matching TRBD1. V was clipped by 1 base and J by 7 bases; unmatched bases: 10. CDR3 length: 17 residues. From germline, CDR1 is SGDLS and CDR2 YYNGEE. This chain's CDR3 is CASSVSGTGGFNSPLHF. DNA for the CDR3: TGTGCCAGCAGCGTATCCGGGACAGGCGGATTCAATTCACCCCTCCACTTT.

This clonotype has only a few counts. This chain joins TRBV28 and TRBJ1-4; the D is unclear. CDR3 length: 15 residues. In germline, CDR1 is MDHEN, CDR2 SYDVKM. The V gene lost 5 bases and the J gene lost 7 bases, with 17 bases spanning the gap. CDR3 region: CASSPNWALREKLFF. For the CDR3, the DNA is TGTGCCAGCAGTCCCAACTGGGCCCTCCGTGAAAAACTGTTTTTT. Complete variable domain (other parts from reference TRBV28 and TRBJ1-4): DVKVTQSSRYLVKRTGEKVFLECVQDMDHENMFWYRQDPGLGLRLIYFSYDVKMKEKGDIPEGYSVSREKKERFSLILESASTNQTSMYLCASSPNWALREKLFFGSGTQLSVL.